This T cell receptor beta chain was profiled in a study of blood T cell repertoires in COVID-19. Whole-study context: Acute and convalescent COVID-19 specimens originated in the United States, Italy and Spain. The analysed material was cDNA or gDNA that came from T cells, B-cell-depleted T cells, or PBMCs.

The V gene lost 4 bases and the J gene lost 2 bases, with 12 bases spanning the gap. The CDR3 runs 14 residues. Germline assignment: CDR1 LGHDT and CDR2 YNNKEL (reference sequence). Original processing notes: For nucleated cells, counts were estimated from reference gene primer amplification. TCRdb's table, derived via immunoSEQ multiplex PCR, lists solely in-frame clones and lacks some. From that table come the V and J calls and clone size; the DNA was used to work out D and trimming. The profile shows approximately 76,000 clones, around 80% of them singletons. The clonotype comes from an elderly man with active or convalescent COVID-19. Input material: peripheral blood. This rearrangement joins TRBV3-1 (or the pseudogene TRBV3-2) to TRBJ2-7; D gene unclear. The CDR3 DNA reads TGTGCCAGCAGCCTTTGGAGTATCCCCTACGAGCAGTACTTC. This translates into CASSLWSIPYEQYF.